Below, 21 T cell receptor beta chains from the same sample are listed, as sequenced in a study of cytotoxic CD8 clonotypes in ibrutinib-treated CLL (dated by TCRdb to the early 2020s). The library was prepared using the immunoSEQ multiplex PCR assay. TCRdb took this table from immuneACCESS and kept in-frame rearrangements with V and J called. Such tables lack part of the clones; where checked against another copy, unresolved V genes explain under half of the gap, and the rest is unexplained. The sample includes 160,000 or so clones, with about 80% observed a single time. Around 2% of the sample lies in the top ten. The time point tag for this specimen amounts to: 12 months on ibrutinib. The material sequenced was PBMCs, taken after 12 months of ibrutinib treatment. The receptor source for this set is a human donor with chronic lymphocytic leukemia.

This clone was seen once. This chain uses TRBV11-2 with TRBJ2-1, with 12 bases fitting TRBD1. The CDR3 totals 17 residues. Germline V gene lookup returns CDR1 SGHAT and CDR2 FQNNGV. The V segment lost 1 base and the J segment 8 bases; nucleotides outside the gene matches: 9. The CDR3 DNA is TGTGCCAGCAGCTTAGGGGGACAGGGGGCGCGTTACGATGAGCAGTTCTTC. Its protein product is CASSLGGQGARYDEQFF.

The V gene is TRBV9, the J gene TRBJ2-3; D is uncertain. Trimming shortened V by 4 bases and J by 4 bases, and 19 bases separated the two germline ends. The germline V gene has CDR1 SGDLS and CDR2 YYNGEE. The CDR3 runs to 16 residues. CDR3: CASSPRPFGSADTQYF. The CDR3 nucleotides read TGTGCCAGCAGCCCCCGGCCGTTCGGTTCCGCAGATACGCAGTATTTT.

V gene TRBV25-1 combines with J gene TRBJ2-5, with 7 bases identical to TRBD2. The CDR3 sequence is 13 residues long. Per the germline V gene, CDR1 is MGHDK and CDR2 is SYGVNS. V trimming: 5 bases; J trimming: 1 base; junction bases outside the gene matches: 1. CDR3 DNA sequence: TGTGCCAGCAGTAGCGGGATCCAAGAGACCCAGTACTTC. It codes for CASSSGIQETQYF.

The CDR3 region has the DNA TGTGCCAGCAGTTTGGGGGGGGGTTATAGCAATCAGCCCCAGCATTTT. This gives the protein CASSLGGGYSNQPQHF. The chain uses TRBV28 and TRBJ1-5; perhaps TRBD1 as D (5 bases). Germline V lookup: CDR1 MDHEN, CDR2 SYDVKM. Trimming cost V 3 bases and J 0 bases, with 12 bases left between them. CDR3 length: 16 amino acids.

V usage is TRBV5-4 and J usage is TRBJ2-5; maybe TRBD2 (5 bases). V lost 3 bases, J lost 0 bases, and 15 bases lay in between. The CDR3 has 16 residues. The germline CDR1 and CDR2 sequences are SGHNT and YYREEE (reference sequence). CDR3 in amino acids: CASSSPQIAYQETQYF. As DNA, the CDR3 is TGTGCCAGCAGCTCCCCTCAGATAGCGTACCAAGAGACCCAGTACTTC.

The rearrangement links TRBV4-2 to TRBJ1-3; no firm D call. The CDR3 extends over 13 amino acids. Germline V gene data show CDR1 as LGHNA and CDR2 as YNFKEQ. Trimming left V 6 bases short and J 0 bases short, with 6 bases between. The DNA of the CDR3 is TGTGCCAGCAGGCTCGACTCTGGAAACACCATATATTTT. Its protein is CASRLDSGNTIYF.

This rearrangement joins TRBV7-2 to TRBJ1-1; unclear D gene. This CDR3 is 14 amino acids long. Germline V gene lookup returns CDR1 SGHTA and CDR2 FQGNSA. V was shortened by 1 base and J by 5 bases, with 11 bases between the two germline ends. CDR3 sequence reads: CASSLVRHGTEAFF. The CDR3 DNA is TGTGCCAGCAGCTTAGTTCGGCATGGGACTGAAGCTTTCTTT.

The table lists this clone with a few counts. The chain uses TRBV7-9 and TRBJ2-5; D ambiguous. V lost 8 bases and J lost 0, with 4 bases in between. This CDR3 is built from 11 residues. Per germline, CDR1 SEHNR and CDR2 FQNEAQ (reference sequence). The CDR3 sequence: CASPNQETQYF. DNA of the CDR3: TGTGCCAGCCCGAACCAAGAGACCCAGTACTTC. The complete variable domain, with remaining parts taken from reference TRBV7-9 and TRBJ2-5, reads DTGVSQNPRHKITKRGQNVTFRCDPISEHNRLYWYRQTLGQGPEFLTYFQNEAQLEKSRLLSDRFSAERPKGSFSTLEIQRTEQGDSAMYLCASPNQETQYFGPGTRLLVL.

J is TRBJ2-5 and V is TRBV5-1; 8 bases are shared with TRBD2. The V segment lost 5 bases and the J segment 4 bases; nucleotides outside the gene matches: 4. The germline gives CDR1 SGHRS, CDR2 YFSETQ. The CDR3 extends over 13 amino acids. The CDR3 DNA reads TGCGCCAGCAGGCGGGGGGCTGGAGAGACCCAGTACTTC. Translation: CASRRGAGETQYF.

A remark on this clone: One end of the junction varies from germline; a read error may be responsible. The chain couples TRBV7-7 to TRBJ2-2; 7 bases line up with TRBD2. Germline assignment: CDR1 SSHAT and CDR2 FNYEAQ (reference sequence). The CDR3 length is 13 residues. The CDR3 protein is CASSTGGGGELFF. In DNA, the CDR3 is TGTGCTAGCAGCACTGGCGGGGGCGGGGAGCTGTTTTTT.

The chain is built from TRBV28 and TRBJ2-7; 9 nucleotides agree with TRBD1. The V and J ends lost 6 bases and 1 base, in that order; junction bases with no gene match: 4. This CDR3 comprises 14 residues. CDR1 and CDR2 (germline): MDHEN, SYDVKM. The CDR3 here is CASRRQGGSYEQYF. The CDR3 DNA sequence: TGTGCCAGCAGAAGACAGGGGGGGTCCTACGAGCAGTACTTC.

The V call is TRBV14, the J call TRBJ1-3, with TRBD1 identical over 7 bases. Per the germline V gene, CDR1 is SGHDN and CDR2 is FVKESK. The CDR3 loop spans 15 amino acids. V gave up 2 bases and J gave up 0 bases; unmatched junction bases: 1. This CDR3 reads CASSQRTGSGNTIYF. In DNA, the CDR3 is TGTGCCAGCAGCCAACGGACAGGCTCTGGAAACACCATATATTTT.

This clone was recorded only once. The chain has TRBV27 and TRBJ1-1, with D uncertain. Germline loops: CDR1 MNHEY, CDR2 SMNVEV (reference sequence). The V end was cut by 7 bases, the J end by 1 base, with 10 bases between. This CDR3 spans 13 amino acids. The CDR3 DNA is TGTGCCAGCAAAGCGGGCAGGAACACTGAAGCTTTCTTT. It encodes CASKAGRNTEAFF.

This chain links TRBV6-7 with TRBJ2-5, with a possible D match to TRBD2 (5 bases). TRBV6-7 is noted as an ORF with a role that remains uncertain. This CDR3 has 15 residues. The V and J ends lost 2 bases and 1 base respectively, with 11 bases between them. CDR3 region: CASSYILGIQETQYF. In DNA form, the CDR3 reads TGTGCCAGCAGTTACATACTCGGGATCCAAGAGACCCAGTACTTC.

The chain joins TRBV11-3 to TRBJ2-1, with 9 nucleotides matching TRBD1. The CDR3 is made up of 15 amino acids. The germline V gene encodes CDR1 SGHNT and CDR2 YENEEA. The V segment lost 3 bases and the J segment 5 bases; nucleotides outside the gene matches: 5. The CDR3 DNA follows: TGTGCCAGCAGCTTGGGGACAGGGTACCACAATGAGCAGTTCTTC. Its translation is CASSLGTGYHNEQFF.

The V call is TRBV9, the J call TRBJ1-2; D remains unclear. CDR1 SGDLS and CDR2 YYNGEE come from the germline V gene. The V end was cut by 0 bases, the J end by 4 bases, with 10 bases between. The CDR3 covers 14 residues. CDR3 protein: CASSVDGRPYGYTF. The CDR3 region has the DNA TGTGCCAGCAGCGTAGATGGCAGGCCCTATGGCTACACCTTC.

This sequence joins TRBV7-2 and TRBJ1-1, with D uncertain. Between the trimmed V and J ends, which lost 5 bases and 0 bases, there was a span of 13 bases. CDR1 and CDR2 (germline): SGHTA, FQGNSA. There are 15 residues in the CDR3. In DNA, the CDR3 is TGTGCCAGCAGCCCGAACCCTCAGATGAACACTGAAGCTTTCTTT. It yields the protein CASSPNPQMNTEAFF.

The chain is built from TRBV6-5 and TRBJ2-5; D not certain. The CDR3 runs 11 residues. Trimming left V 5 bases short and J 6 bases short, with 7 bases between. CDR1 and CDR2 (germline): MNHEY, SVGAGI. CDR3 nucleotide sequence: TGTGCCAGCAGTGCATTGCAGACCCAGTACTTC. Residues: CASSALQTQYF.

The V gene is TRBV5-1, the J gene TRBJ2-3, with 7 positions matching TRBD2. V dropped 0 bases and J dropped 2; count of bases not matched to a gene: 3. The CDR3 totals 15 residues. CDR1 and CDR2 (germline): SGHRS, YFSETQ. CDR3 protein: CASSLDGRNTDTQYF. CDR3 nucleotides: TGCGCCAGCAGCTTGGACGGGAGGAACACAGATACGCAGTATTTT.

The chain has TRBV4-2 and TRBJ2-7; 10 bases are shared with TRBD2. This CDR3 has 16 amino acids. Germline CDR1 reads LGHNA; CDR2 reads YNFKEQ. V trimming: 1 base; J trimming: 0 bases; junction bases outside the gene matches: 3. CDR3 loop: CASSQGTSGLSYEQYF. The CDR3 nucleotides are TGTGCCAGCAGCCAAGGGACTAGCGGCCTCTCCTACGAGCAGTACTTC.

J is TRBJ1-5 and V is TRBV19; D is uncertain. The V end was cut by 5 bases, the J end by 0 bases, with 5 bases between. CDR1 LNHDA and CDR2 SQIVND come from the germline V gene (reference sequence). The CDR3 is 13 residues long. The CDR3: CASSSSSNQPQHF. The CDR3, as DNA: TGTGCCAGTAGTTCTAGTAGCAATCAGCCCCAGCATTTT.